Below, one TCR beta chain is given with its context. What it recognizes is unknown. This sample is drawn from a study of T-cell reconstitution after alpha-beta-depleted transplantation in children. Study-level points and caveats: In some patients, recipient T cells and intrathymic progenitors surviving conditioning explained high day-60 diversity. Several hundred rapidly expanded clones from non-depleted graft cells reportedly supplied alpha-beta T cells about two months post-transplant.

Germline V gives CDR1 DFQATT, CDR2 SNEGSKA (reference sequence). CDR3 length: 15 amino acids. Trimming at V came to 0 bases and at J to 9 bases, leaving 7 bases not matched to a gene. A library of TCRbeta sequences, prepared with unique molecular identifiers, was generated. Via MiXCR, TCRdb re-called the PCR reads, giving one row per CDR3 protein. The sample shows about 510,000 distinct CDR3 sequences, roughly 11% of them seen only once. V gene TRBV20-1 combines with J gene TRBJ2-1; 11 nucleotides match TRBD2. The receptor was derived from a female patient aged 2-10 years who had a stem cell transplant for aplastic anemia, so the T cells may come from the graft donor. Sequenced material: PBMCs, mostly from graft donor cells, taken 180 days after TCRalphabeta/CD19-depleted stem cell transplant. CDR3 protein: CSARDGLAGEVEQFF. For the CDR3, the DNA is TGCAGTGCTAGAGATGGACTAGCGGGCGAGGTTGAGCAGTTCTTC.